This T cell receptor beta chain was sequenced for a study of shared clonotypes between healthy human individuals. At the level of the study: Every donor yielded three CD4 naive, three CD4 memory, two CD8 naive and one CD8 memory plate. Study observations and caveats: Exclusively blood specimens were collected; tissue repertoires likely differ.

With respect to this clone: Its antigen is currently unknown.

V lost 5 bases, J lost 0 bases, and 14 bases lay in between. This CDR3 comprises 15 residues. Germline V gene lookup returns CDR1 MNHNY and CDR2 SVGAGI (reference sequence). DNA at approximately 200 ng, 25,000 to 35,000 T cell genomes, went into sorted-subset replicate PCRs. TCRdb's copy holds only in-frame clones and misses some; the assay was immunoSEQ multiplex PCR. The sample holds about 2 million clones; over 85% are singletons and the top ten take 0.13%. The sequence derives from a man aged 18 to 29 in good health. This chain joins TRBV6-6 and TRBJ2-7; D might be TRBD1 (6 bases). What was sequenced was naive CD4+ T cells sorted from blood. Noted subset: CD45RA+ positively selected. The CDR3 is CASSLTDRISYEQYF. The CDR3 DNA follows: TGTGCCAGCAGTCTCACCGACAGGATCTCCTACGAGCAGTACTTC.